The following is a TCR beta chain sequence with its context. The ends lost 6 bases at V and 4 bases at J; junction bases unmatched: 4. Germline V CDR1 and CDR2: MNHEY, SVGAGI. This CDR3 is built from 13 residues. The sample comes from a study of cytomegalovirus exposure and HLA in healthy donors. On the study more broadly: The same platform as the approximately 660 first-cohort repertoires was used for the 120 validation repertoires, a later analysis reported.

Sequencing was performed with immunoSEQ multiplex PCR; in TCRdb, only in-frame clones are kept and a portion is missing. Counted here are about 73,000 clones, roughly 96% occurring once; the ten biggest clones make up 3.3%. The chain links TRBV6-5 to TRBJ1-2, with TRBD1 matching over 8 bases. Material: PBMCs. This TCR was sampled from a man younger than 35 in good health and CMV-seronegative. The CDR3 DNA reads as TGTGCCAGCAGCCCCGACAGGGGCTATGGCTACACCTTC. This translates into CASSPDRGYGYTF.